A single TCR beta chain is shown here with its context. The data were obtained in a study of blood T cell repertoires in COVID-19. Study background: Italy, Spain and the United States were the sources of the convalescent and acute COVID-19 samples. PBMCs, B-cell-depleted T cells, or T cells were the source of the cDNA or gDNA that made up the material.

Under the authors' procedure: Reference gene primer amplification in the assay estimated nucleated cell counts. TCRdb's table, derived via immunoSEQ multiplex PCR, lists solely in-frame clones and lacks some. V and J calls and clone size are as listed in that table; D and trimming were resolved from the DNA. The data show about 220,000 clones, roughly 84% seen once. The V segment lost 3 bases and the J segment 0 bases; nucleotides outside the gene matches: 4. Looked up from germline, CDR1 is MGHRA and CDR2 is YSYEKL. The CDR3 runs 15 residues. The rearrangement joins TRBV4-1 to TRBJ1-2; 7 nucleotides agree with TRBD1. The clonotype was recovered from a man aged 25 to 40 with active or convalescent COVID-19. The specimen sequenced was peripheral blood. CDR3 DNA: TGCGCCAGCAGCCAGACCGGGACAGCTAACTATGGCTACACCTTC. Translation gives CASSQTGTANYGYTF.